The sequence of this TCR beta chain was determined in a study of response to subunit inactivated influenza vaccine. General observations from the study: The study's authors posited that every seasonal influenza vaccination enlists few new T cells.

The CDR3 is 15 amino acids. Per germline, CDR1 SGHRS and CDR2 YFSETQ. This clonotype showed up just once. Its matching antigen is unknown. One junction end does not reproduce the germline sequence, and a read error may be involved. TCRdb re-derived calls from the RT-PCR reads in MiXCR, one entry per CDR3 protein. The repertoire includes 150,000 to 200,000 distinct CDR3 sequences, 9.5% to 15% of them detected once, and 25% to 30% sits in the top ten. The same sample was also used in a study of T cells expressing NK-cell markers. That work adds: The TCR beta cDNA came from 5'RACE template switching with UMIs. The sequencing cohort of eight donors included seven HCMV-seropositive individuals and one seronegative individual. Researchers report these clonotypes also headed the CD3+CD56-NKG2C+ fraction in a few donors. It is unclear if expanded NKG2C-expressing clones target HCMV antigens.

V and J are TRBV5-1 and TRBJ2-1; TRBD2 matches at 14 bases. Here the sequenced sample was CD8+ T cells sorted from PBMCs, taken 11 to 12 days after vaccination. The receptor comes from a man aged 50-60 years who received an inactivated influenza vaccine. Here the CDR3 reads CASSWTSGGYNDQFF. For the CDR3, the DNA is TGCGCCAGCAGCTGGACTAGCGGGGGGTACAATGATCAGTTCTTC.